The 9 T cell receptor beta chains below were found in one sample sequenced in a study of CD8 T cells in ankylosing spondylitis. MiXCR, run by TCRdb on the 5' RACE reads, gives a single entry per CDR3 protein. The sample consists of about 540,000 distinct CDR3 sequences, more than 9.5% of them appearing once. Notes on the study in general: Seemingly distinctive of ankylosing spondylitis blood was a TCR beta motif formed by eight highly homologous variants.

These receptors have no known antigen. Material: blood, either unsorted or a sorted T cell fraction (not recorded which). Receptors originate from a male donor with ankylosing spondylitis.

V and J are TRBV7-9 and TRBJ2-4, with TRBD2 matching 7 bases. Germline V gene data show CDR1 as SEHNR and CDR2 as FQNEAQ (reference sequence). V lost 1 base and J lost 8; bases outside the gene matches: 11. CDR3 length: 16 amino acids. For the CDR3, the DNA is TGTGCCAGCAGCTTAGGGGGTGGCGGGAGTAAAGACATTCAGTACTTC. Encoded protein: CASSLGGGGSKDIQYF.

The chain is built from TRBV20-1 and TRBJ2-1; D remains unclear. Germline values: CDR1 DFQATT, CDR2 SNEGSKA (reference sequence). This CDR3 spans 14 amino acids. V was shortened by 7 bases and J by 0 bases, with 13 bases between the two germline ends. CDR3 protein: CSVKARFSYNEQFF. The CDR3 nucleotides read TGCAGTGTTAAGGCCAGATTCTCCTACAATGAGCAGTTCTTC.

The rearrangement uses TRBV15 and TRBJ2-5, with 9 bases matching TRBD2. The V and J ends lost 5 bases and 5 bases, in that order; junction bases with no gene match: 12. In germline, CDR1 is LNHNV, CDR2 YYDKDF (reference sequence). CDR3 size: 16 residues. The CDR3 coding sequence is TGTGCCACCAGCTCCCGGGGTAGCGGGAGTTGGGAGACCCAGTACTTC. It translates to CATSSRGSGSWETQYF. Together with reference TRBV15 and TRBJ2-5, the CDR3 gives the full variable domain: DAMVIQNPRYQVTQFGKPVTLSCSQTLNHNVMYWYQQKSSQAPKLLFHYYDKDFNNEADTPDNFQSRRPNTSFCFLDIRSPGLGDTAMYLCATSSRGSGSWETQYFGPGTRLLVL.

This clonotype was seen a few times. The J gene is TRBJ2-1, the V gene TRBV6-2 or TRBV6-3, with D hard to call. Deletions cut 6 bases from V and 10 bases from J, with 13 bases between. CDR1 and CDR2 from the germline V gene are MNHEY and SVGEGT. The CDR3 spans 12 residues. CDR3 nucleotides: TGTGCCAGCAGGGATCTACCCGACGAGCAGTTCTTC. It is translated as CASRDLPDEQFF.

This clonotype occurred many times. This chain connects TRBV12-3 or TRBV12-4 to TRBJ1-2; maybe TRBD1 (6 bases). This CDR3 has 13 amino acids. Trimming removed 9 bases at V and 2 bases at J, with 13 bases between. CDR3 sequence reads: CASSEGVNYGYTF. The CDR3 DNA follows: TGTGCCAGTTCTGAGGGGGTAAACTATGGCTACACCTTC.

This sequence joins TRBV14 and TRBJ1-2; D remains unclear. This CDR3 has 12 amino acids. Per the germline V gene, CDR1 is SGHDN and CDR2 is FVKESK. Trimming left V 3 bases short and J 6 bases short, with 8 bases between. CDR3 region: CASSQSGDGYTF. The CDR3 DNA is TGTGCCAGCAGCCAGTCAGGAGATGGCTACACCTTC.

This clonotype turned up a few times. The rearrangement uses TRBV21-1 and TRBJ2-7; TRBD1, as called in the table, went unchecked against the DNA. TRBV21-1 is an annotated pseudogene. The CDR3 consists of 16 residues. CDR3 nucleotides: TGTGCCAGCAGCAAAGCGCCCCGGGACAACTCCTACGAGCAGTACGTC. Translation gives CASSKAPRDNSYEQYV.

V usage is TRBV20-1 and J usage is TRBJ2-3; 7 bases match TRBD1. This CDR3 spans 15 amino acids. V was pared by 4 bases and J by 5 bases, with 12 bases of the junction left unmatched. The germline V gene has CDR1 DFQATT and CDR2 SNEGSKA (reference sequence). The CDR3 nucleotides are TGCAGTGCTACCTTCGCAGGGGGAGTTCTAGATACGCAGTATTTT. Encoded protein: CSATFAGGVLDTQYF.

The chain links TRBV19 to TRBJ1-2; D is unresolved. V lost 10 bases, J lost 2 bases, and 17 bases lay in between. CDR1 is LNHDA and CDR2 is SQIVND in the germline V gene (reference sequence). This CDR3 region has 14 residues. The chain's CDR3 is CATTPSRGNYGYTF. CDR3 coding DNA: TGTGCCACCACCCCGAGTCGGGGAAACTATGGCTACACCTTC.